Below, 8 T cell receptor beta chains from the same sample are listed, as sequenced in a study of T cell responses to AZD1222 COVID-19 vaccine. Sequencing was performed with immunoSEQ multiplex PCR; in TCRdb, only in-frame clones are kept and a portion is missing. This sample has about 120,000 clones, with roughly 90% found just once. The sequencing used peripheral blood, collected on day 0 of AZD1222 vaccination. Receptors originate from an adult in good health.

V usage is TRBV28 and J usage is TRBJ1-5, with TRBD1 identical over 7 bases. Germline V lookup: CDR1 MDHEN, CDR2 SYDVKM. The CDR3 has 14 amino acids. V shed 5 bases and J 4 bases; nucleotides not matched to a gene: 5. This CDR3 reads CASSRRDRNQPQHF. The CDR3 DNA follows: TGTGCCAGCAGTCGCCGGGACAGAAATCAGCCCCAGCATTTT.

The chain links TRBV5-8 to TRBJ1-5; D is uncertain. V lost 4 bases to trimming and J lost 4 bases, with 15 bases between them. The CDR3 is 15 amino acids. Germline CDR1 is SGHTS and CDR2 is YDEGEE. The CDR3 spells CASSDNRASNQPQHF. In nucleotides, the CDR3 is TGTGCCAGCAGCGATAACCGGGCCTCTAATCAGCCCCAGCATTTT.

This clone was seen a single time. The CDR3 region has the DNA TGTGCCACCCGGTCCCCTGGAAACACCATATATTTT. This translates into CATRSPGNTIYF. This chain links TRBV15 with TRBJ1-3; no clear D gene. Germline lookup yields CDR1 LNHNV and CDR2 YYDKDF (reference sequence). The CDR3 extends over 12 amino acids. Trimming left V 8 bases short and J 2 bases short, with 7 bases between.

The chain joins TRBV18 to TRBJ2-7, with 7 nucleotides matching TRBD1. There are 14 residues in the CDR3. Germline V lookup: CDR1 KGHSH, CDR2 LQKENI. V trimming: 3 bases; J trimming: 4 bases; junction bases outside the gene matches: 6. CDR3 residues: CASSPAGTEYEQYF. The CDR3 nucleotides are TGTGCCAGCTCACCCGCCGGGACAGAGTACGAGCAGTACTTC.

The chain combines TRBV30 with TRBJ2-2; 7 bases match TRBD2. There are 15 residues in the CDR3. Looked up from germline, CDR1 is GTSNPN and CDR2 is SVGIG (reference sequence). Trimming at V came to 2 bases and at J to 5 bases, leaving 8 bases not matched to a gene. CDR3 amino acids: CAWSPAGYGTGELFF. CDR3 DNA: TGTGCCTGGAGTCCAGCGGGGTACGGGACCGGGGAGCTGTTTTTT.

The CDR3 is CASSLDGSWPQHF. For the CDR3, the DNA is TGCGCCAGCAGCTTGGATGGGAGCTGGCCCCAGCATTTT. This chain connects TRBV5-1 to TRBJ1-5; D is unclear. The V gene's germline CDR1 is SGHRS and CDR2 YFSETQ. The CDR3 extends over 13 amino acids. The V end lost 0 bases, the J end lost 9 bases, and 10 bases lay between the germline ends.

This chain connects TRBV4-1 to TRBJ1-2; TRBD1 matches 10 bases. This CDR3 has 16 amino acids. V was pared by 4 bases and J by 5 bases, with 10 bases of the junction left unmatched. The germline CDR1 and CDR2 sequences are MGHRA and YSYEKL. CDR3 sequence reads: CASSLQAGQGRYGYTF. CDR3 in DNA: TGCGCCAGCAGCCTACAAGCGGGACAGGGGAGATATGGCTACACCTTC.

The chain carries TRBV4-1 and TRBJ1-2; tentatively, D is TRBD1 (5 bases). Deletions cut 1 base from V and 4 bases from J, with 16 bases between. The CDR3 has 16 amino acids. CDR1 MGHRA and CDR2 YSYEKL come from the germline V gene. CDR3 coding DNA: TGCGCCAGCAGCCAAGGGAGGGGTAGGGCCCTCTATGGCTACACCTTC. Amino acids: CASSQGRGRALYGYTF.